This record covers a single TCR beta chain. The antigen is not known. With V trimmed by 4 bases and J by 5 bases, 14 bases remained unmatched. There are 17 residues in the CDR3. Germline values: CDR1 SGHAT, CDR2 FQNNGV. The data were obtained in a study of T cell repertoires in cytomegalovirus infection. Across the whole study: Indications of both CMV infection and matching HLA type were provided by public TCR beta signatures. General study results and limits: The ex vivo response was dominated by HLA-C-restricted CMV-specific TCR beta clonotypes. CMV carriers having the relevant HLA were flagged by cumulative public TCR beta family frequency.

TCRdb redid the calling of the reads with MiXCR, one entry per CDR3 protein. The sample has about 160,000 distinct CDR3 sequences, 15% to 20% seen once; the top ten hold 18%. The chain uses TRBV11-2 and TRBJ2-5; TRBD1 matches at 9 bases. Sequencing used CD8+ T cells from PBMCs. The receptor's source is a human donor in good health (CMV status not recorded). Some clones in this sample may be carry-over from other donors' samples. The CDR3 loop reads CASSSRPHTGGRETQYF. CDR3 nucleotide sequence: TGTGCCAGCAGCTCTAGACCCCACACAGGGGGCCGGGAGACCCAGTACTTC.